The 21 T cell receptor beta chains below come from one sample, sequenced in a study of cytomegalovirus exposure and HLA in healthy donors. Researchers ran the PCR with 60 Vbeta and 13 Jbeta primers. Profiled with immunoSEQ multiplex PCR; TCRdb holds only in-frame clones, not every one. The sample has fewer than 250,000 clones, 70% to 75% seen once. The material sequenced was PBMCs. The receptors originated from a man younger than 45 in good health and CMV-seropositive.

V gene TRBV13 combines with J gene TRBJ1-1; 11 nucleotides align to TRBD1. Looked up from germline, CDR1 is PRHDT and CDR2 is FYEKMQ (reference sequence). The V and J ends lost 4 bases and 7 bases, in that order; junction bases with no gene match: 11. The CDR3 runs 16 residues. The CDR3 DNA sequence: TGTGCCAGCAGCTCGACAAGGACAGGGGGCGAGTGTGAAGCTTTCTTT. Protein: CASSSTRTGGECEAFF.

J is TRBJ2-2 and V is TRBV10-3; 12 positions agree with TRBD2. Germline V gene data show CDR1 as ENHRY and CDR2 as SYGVKD. The CDR3 is 17 amino acids. Losses at the gene ends were 7 bases for V and 7 bases for J; bases not matched to a gene: 13. This chain's CDR3 is CAITGLAGYPEIGELFF. CDR3 DNA: TGTGCCATCACCGGACTAGCGGGGTACCCGGAGATCGGGGAGCTGTTTTTT.

This clone was recorded a few times. This sequence joins TRBV5-1 and TRBJ1-1, with 7 positions matching TRBD1. The J segment lost 4 bases and the V segment lost 0 bases, leaving 9 bases of the junction unmatched. CDR1 and CDR2 (germline): SGHRS, YFSETQ. The CDR3 sequence is 16 residues long. The CDR3 DNA reads TGCGCCAGCAGCTTGGAGGGGGGACAGAGACCCACTGAAGCTTTCTTT. This gives the protein CASSLEGGQRPTEAFF. Full variable domain (remainder filled in from reference TRBV5-1 and TRBJ1-1): KAGVTQTPRYLIKTRGQQVTLSCSPISGHRSVSWYQQTPGQGLQFLFEYFSETQRNKGNFPGRFSGRQFSNSRSEMNVSTLELGDSALYLCASSLEGGQRPTEAFFGQGTRLTVV.

This clone was found once. The chain carries TRBV18 and TRBJ1-3, with D unclear. The CDR3 totals 13 residues. Trimming pared 6 bases from V and 4 bases from J, leaving 10 bases between. Germline CDR1 and CDR2: KGHSH and LQKENI. The CDR3 here is CASSPAVGNTIYF. The CDR3 nucleotides are TGTGCCAGCTCTCCGGCGGTAGGAAACACCATATATTTT.

The V gene is TRBV6-1, the J gene TRBJ2-5; TRBD1 agrees at 10 bases. Germline V gene lookup returns CDR1 MNHNS and CDR2 SASEGT. J lost 7 bases, V lost 2 bases, and 10 bases had no gene match. This CDR3 contains 16 residues. CDR3 sequence reads: CASSELMGQGPGTQYF. The CDR3 DNA follows: TGTGCCAGCAGTGAATTAATGGGACAGGGGCCAGGGACCCAGTACTTC.

The chain combines TRBV18 with TRBJ2-2; 10 bases fit TRBD2. The CDR3 sequence is 15 residues long. Germline V CDR1 and CDR2: KGHSH, LQKENI. The J segment lost 5 bases and the V segment lost 4 bases, leaving 4 bases of the junction unmatched. The CDR3 coding sequence is TGTGCCAGCTCACAGGGACTAGCGAGAACCGGGGAGCTGTTTTTT. It yields the protein CASSQGLARTGELFF.

The V and J genes are TRBV15 and TRBJ2-2; TRBD2 agrees at 10 bases. V was pared by 5 bases and J by 4 bases, with 13 bases of the junction left unmatched. Germline loops: CDR1 LNHNV, CDR2 YYDKDF (reference sequence). The CDR3 is 18 amino acids. CDR3 residues: CATSPAVRLAGVTGELFF. In nucleotides, the CDR3 is TGTGCCACCAGCCCCGCGGTAAGGCTAGCGGGAGTCACCGGGGAGCTGTTTTTT.

The chain joins TRBV27 to TRBJ1-5; 7 bases match TRBD1. The junction had 6 bases not matched to a gene; V was cut back by 5 bases and J by 2 bases. There are 15 residues in the CDR3. The V gene's germline CDR1 is MNHEY and CDR2 SMNVEV (reference sequence). The CDR3 region has the DNA TGTGCCAGCAGTACAGGGGTTTTGCGCAATCAGCCCCAGCATTTT. Amino acid sequence: CASSTGVLRNQPQHF.

The rearrangement uses TRBV5-1 and TRBJ1-1; the match to TRBD1 covers 9 bases. CDR1 SGHRS and CDR2 YFSETQ come from the germline V gene. V dropped 1 base and J dropped 1; count of bases not matched to a gene: 2. The CDR3 length is 15 residues. The CDR3 region is CASSLLDRGNTEAFF. CDR3 sequence (DNA): TGCGCCAGCAGCTTGCTGGACAGGGGGAACACTGAAGCTTTCTTT.

The J gene is TRBJ1-2, the V gene TRBV5-4, with 11 nucleotides matching TRBD1. CDR1 and CDR2 (germline): SGHNT, YYREEE (reference sequence). Trimming cost V 1 base and J 8 bases; bases outside gene matches: 4. The CDR3 loop spans 14 amino acids. The DNA of the CDR3 is TGTGCCAGCAGCTTGTTGGGACAGGGGGGGGGCTACACCTTC. Translating it yields CASSLLGQGGGYTF.

The chain couples TRBV6-1 to TRBJ1-6; 7 bases map to TRBD1. The CDR3 is 14 residues long. V shed 8 bases, J shed 9 bases, and the junction held 10 bases outside the gene matches. CDR1 is MNHNS, CDR2 SASEGT, per germline. In DNA, the CDR3 is TGTGCCAGCCGACGGGACAGACAGGTTTCACCCCTCCACTTT. This sequence encodes CASRRDRQVSPLHF.

This chain joins TRBV27 and TRBJ2-3, with a tentative D call TRBD2 (5 bases). This CDR3 has 13 amino acids. Germline V gene lookup returns CDR1 MNHEY and CDR2 SMNVEV (reference sequence). Trimming removed 4 bases at V and 5 bases at J, with 10 bases between. DNA for the CDR3: TGTGCCAGCAGTTCCCAACGGGAAGATACGCAGTATTTT. Its protein product is CASSSQREDTQYF.

This rearrangement joins TRBV7-9 to TRBJ2-3, with TRBD2 matching over 13 bases. From germline, CDR1 is SEHNR and CDR2 FQNEAQ (reference sequence). The CDR3 contains 16 residues. V was pared by 4 bases and J by 4 bases, with 5 bases of the junction left unmatched. Here the CDR3 reads CASSYPTSGGPDTQYF. The CDR3 DNA is TGTGCCAGCAGCTACCCGACTAGCGGGGGGCCAGATACGCAGTATTTT.

The chain uses TRBV15 and TRBJ1-6; 7 bases match TRBD1. This CDR3 spans 18 amino acids. Trimming at V came to 5 bases and at J to 3 bases, leaving 13 bases not matched to a gene. The V gene's germline CDR1 is LNHNV and CDR2 YYDKDF (reference sequence). CDR3 sequence (DNA): TGTGCCACCAGCTCCACGACAGGGCCCCTCCTCTATAATTCACCCCTCCACTTT. This translates into CATSSTTGPLLYNSPLHF.

This clone was seen more than once but under ten times. This rearrangement joins TRBV28 to TRBJ2-7; 9 bases agree with TRBD2. The CDR3 consists of 15 residues. CDR1 is MDHEN, CDR2 SYDVKM, per germline. The V and J ends lost 4 bases and 6 bases, in that order; junction bases with no gene match: 10. In DNA, the CDR3 is TGTGCCAGCAGTTCAGCCGGGACTAGCCTCTGCGAGCAGTACTTC. Translated: CASSSAGTSLCEQYF.

V is TRBV7-3 and J is TRBJ1-6; tentatively, D is TRBD1 (6 bases). The V gene's germline CDR1 is SGHTA and CDR2 FQGTGA. V dropped 1 base and J dropped 7 bases, with 8 bases sitting between them. The CDR3 extends over 14 amino acids. CDR3 bases: TGTGCCAGCAGCTTAAAGGGGGGGAATTCACCCCTCCACTTT. It specifies CASSLKGGNSPLHF.

The table lists this clone with a count of one. This rearrangement joins TRBV28 to TRBJ2-1; 7 bases match TRBD2. The V segment lost 6 bases and the J segment 0 bases; nucleotides outside the gene matches: 8. This CDR3 has 16 amino acids. Germline CDR1 MDHEN, CDR2 SYDVKM. CDR3 protein: CASRMGGSVSYNEQFF. The CDR3 DNA sequence: TGTGCCAGCAGGATGGGCGGGAGTGTCTCCTACAATGAGCAGTTCTTC.

About this clone: One end of the junction does not line up with germline, which may come from a read error. This rearrangement joins TRBV27 to TRBJ2-7; D unresolved. The V gene's germline CDR1 is MNHEY and CDR2 SMNVEV (reference sequence). The CDR3 consists of 15 residues. The CDR3 is CAGSFYARLGNEQYF. In nucleotides, the CDR3 is TGTGCCGGCAGTTTCTATGCCAGGCTGGGCAACGAGCAGTACTTC.

This chain links TRBV11-2 with TRBJ2-5, with TRBD2 matching over 13 bases. Per germline, CDR1 SGHAT and CDR2 FQNNGV. The CDR3 extends over 14 amino acids. The junction had 0 bases not matched to a gene; V was cut back by 3 bases and J by 5 bases. The chain's CDR3 is CASSLTSGRETQYF. Written as DNA, the CDR3 is TGTGCCAGCAGCTTGACTAGCGGGAGGGAGACCCAGTACTTC.

The V call is TRBV6-1, the J call TRBJ1-1, with TRBD1 as a possible D gene (5 bases). The CDR3 sequence is 14 residues long. Trimming cost V 3 bases and J 0 bases, with 8 bases left between them. Germline loops: CDR1 MNHNS, CDR2 SASEGT. The CDR3 here is CASSERGVNTEAFF. CDR3 nucleotides: TGTGCCAGCAGTGAGCGGGGCGTGAACACTGAAGCTTTCTTT.

This clone showed up just a few times. The chain has TRBV19 and TRBJ2-2; the D gene is possibly TRBD1 (6 bases). Trimming shortened V by 8 bases and J by 0 bases, and 16 bases separated the two germline ends. CDR1 LNHDA and CDR2 SQIVND come from the germline V gene (reference sequence). The CDR3 length is 16 residues. CDR3 coding DNA: TGTGCCAGTCTTGGGGACAACTACGCGAACACCGGGGAGCTGTTTTTT. It is translated as CASLGDNYANTGELFF.